A single sample gave rise to the 30 T cell receptor beta chains below, sequenced in a study of shared clonotypes between healthy human individuals. Naive CD8 cells were CD45RO-negative, positively selected for CCR7, excluding terminally differentiated effector memory CD45RA+ cells. Some clones are missing from TCRdb's copy, which holds only in-frame ones; the method was immunoSEQ multiplex PCR. Of approximately 600,000 clones listed, around 96% are singletons. The sample consisted of naive CD8+ T cells sorted from blood. The receptors originated from a woman aged 25 to 45 in good health.

The chain employs TRBV15 and TRBJ2-2, with a weak D call TRBD2 (5 bases). This CDR3 region has 15 residues. V gave up 1 base and J gave up 1 base, with 7 bases separating them. The germline V gene has CDR1 LNHNV and CDR2 YYDKDF (reference sequence). The CDR3 region is CATSRGGRNTGELFF. The CDR3 DNA reads TGTGCCACCAGCAGAGGAGGGCGGAACACCGGGGAGCTGTTTTTT.

The rearrangement links TRBV27 to TRBJ2-1; D is undetermined. This CDR3 is 14 amino acids long. Between the trimmed V and J ends, which lost 1 base and 4 bases, there was a span of 8 bases. Germline loops: CDR1 MNHEY, CDR2 SMNVEV (reference sequence). CDR3 coding DNA: TGTGCCAGCAGTTTATTCGGAGAATACAATGAGCAGTTCTTC. Its translation is CASSLFGEYNEQFF.

The chain couples TRBV30 to TRBJ2-7; 10 bases fit TRBD2. Trimming cost V 0 bases and J 5 bases; bases outside gene matches: 10. CDR1 GTSNPN and CDR2 SVGIG come from the germline V gene (reference sequence). The length of the CDR3 is 16 residues. The CDR3 coding sequence is TGTGCCTGGAGTGTAGGGGCTAGCGGGAGAGTTGACGAGCAGTACTTC. Encoded protein: CAWSVGASGRVDEQYF.

The chain recombines TRBV6-6 with TRBJ1-1; 8 bases agree with TRBD1. The CDR3 is made up of 15 amino acids. CDR1 MNHNY and CDR2 SVGAGI come from the germline V gene (reference sequence). Trimming cost V 5 bases and J 0 bases; bases outside gene matches: 5. CDR3 nucleotide sequence: TGTGCCAGCAGTCCCCGACAGGGGTTGAACACTGAAGCTTTCTTT. Translated: CASSPRQGLNTEAFF.

The chain is built from TRBV2 and TRBJ1-2, with D unresolved. The CDR3 runs to 12 residues. Trimming removed 8 bases at V and 6 bases at J, with 13 bases between. Germline V lookup: CDR1 SNHLY, CDR2 FYNNEI. The CDR3: CASEGLENGYTF. CDR3 sequence (DNA): TGTGCCAGCGAGGGCTTGGAGAATGGCTACACCTTC. Drawing the rest from reference TRBV2 and TRBJ1-2, the complete variable domain is EPEVTQTPSHQVTQMGQEVILRCVPISNHLYFYWYRQILGQKVEFLVSFYNNEISEKSEIFDDQFSVERPDGSNFTLKIRSTKLEDSAMYFCASEGLENGYTFGSGTRLTVV.

This clone appeared once. This sequence joins TRBV5-1 and TRBJ2-7, with a possible D match to TRBD2 (6 bases). The CDR3 spans 12 residues. CDR1 is SGHRS, CDR2 YFSETQ, per germline. V was pared by 1 base and J by 5 bases, with 7 bases between. CDR3 residues: CASSLSGDEQYF. CDR3 coding DNA: TGCGCCAGCAGCTTGTCGGGGGACGAGCAGTACTTC.

CDR3 residues: CASSETRDRGYEQYF. CDR3 DNA: TGCGCCAGCAGTGAGACTAGAGACAGGGGTTACGAGCAGTACTTC. The chain links TRBV10-1 to TRBJ2-7; 8 bases align to TRBD1. V lost 2 bases to trimming and J lost 4 bases; unmatched junction nucleotides: 7. The CDR3 is 15 amino acids. Looked up from germline, CDR1 is WNHNN and CDR2 is SYGVQD (reference sequence).

The rearrangement links TRBV20-1 to TRBJ2-7; no reliable D call. Looked up from germline, CDR1 is DFQATT and CDR2 is SNEGSKA (reference sequence). This CDR3 has 11 amino acids. The germline V and J ends were trimmed by 6 bases and 3 bases, with 9 bases remaining between them. The CDR3 here is CSARPRYEQYF. Written as DNA, the CDR3 is TGCAGTGCAAGACCCCGCTACGAGCAGTACTTC.

The V call is TRBV29-1, the J call TRBJ2-1; the match to TRBD2 covers 14 bases. This CDR3 has 16 residues. The V gene end was trimmed by 8 bases and the J gene end by 6 bases; junction bases not matched to a gene: 12. The germline V gene has CDR1 SQVTM and CDR2 ANQGSEA. This CDR3 reads CSLNSGTSGRVNEQFF. DNA of the CDR3: TGCAGCCTAAATTCCGGGACTAGCGGGAGAGTCAATGAGCAGTTCTTC.

The chain has TRBV27 and TRBJ2-7; 12 nucleotides match TRBD2. J was trimmed by 3 bases and V by 5 bases; bases with no gene match: 8. Germline-derived CDR1 and CDR2 are MNHEY and SMNVEV (reference sequence). The CDR3 length is 16 residues. The CDR3 sequence: CASSPRLAGAIYEQYF. The CDR3 bases are TGTGCCAGCAGTCCCCGACTAGCGGGGGCCATCTACGAGCAGTACTTC.

The sample holds one count of this clone. The gene calls are TRBV7-9 and TRBJ2-2, with D tentatively TRBD2 (6 bases). This CDR3 has 16 amino acids. CDR1 and CDR2 from the germline V gene are SEHNR and FQNEAQ (reference sequence). V dropped 4 bases and J dropped 6 bases, with 18 bases sitting between them. The CDR3 region has the DNA TGTGCCAGCAGCTCAGACTCGACGACTAGACCCGGGGAGCTGTTTTTT. Translating it yields CASSSDSTTRPGELFF.

The gene calls are TRBV7-9 and TRBJ1-5; no clear D. The V end lost 2 bases, the J end lost 5 bases, and 7 bases lay between the germline ends. This CDR3 is 13 amino acids long. From germline, CDR1 is SEHNR and CDR2 FQNEAQ (reference sequence). The CDR3 region has the DNA TGTGCCAGCAGCTTATCGGGCTATCAGCCCCAGCATTTT. Protein sequence: CASSLSGYQPQHF.

The V and J genes are TRBV5-8 and TRBJ2-4; 8 bases line up with TRBD1. CDR1 is SGHTS, CDR2 YDEGEE, per germline. This CDR3 comprises 14 residues. With V trimmed by 0 bases and J by 4 bases, 0 bases remained unmatched. CDR3 amino acids: CASSLGQGKNIQYF. In nucleotides, the CDR3 is TGTGCCAGCAGCTTGGGACAGGGGAAAAACATTCAGTACTTC.

The V and J genes are TRBV28 and TRBJ2-3; maybe TRBD2 (7 bases). Deletions cut 7 bases from V and 4 bases from J, with 18 bases between. The CDR3 loop spans 15 amino acids. Germline assignment: CDR1 MDHEN and CDR2 SYDVKM. The CDR3 sequence: CASNPVGGGPDTQYF. CDR3 in DNA: TGTGCCAGCAATCCGGTAGGGGGGGGCCCAGATACGCAGTATTTT.

The chain joins TRBV5-1 to TRBJ2-1, with TRBD2 identical over 10 bases. CDR3 length: 18 amino acids. Per the germline V gene, CDR1 is SGHRS and CDR2 is YFSETQ. J was trimmed by 0 bases and V by 3 bases; bases with no gene match: 9. CDR3 nucleotide sequence: TGCGCCAGCAGCTGGACTAGCGGACGAATGGGCTCCTACAATGAGCAGTTCTTC. Translated: CASSWTSGRMGSYNEQFF. Full variable domain (remainder filled in from reference TRBV5-1 and TRBJ2-1): KAGVTQTPRYLIKTRGQQVTLSCSPISGHRSVSWYQQTPGQGLQFLFEYFSETQRNKGNFPGRFSGRQFSNSRSEMNVSTLELGDSALYLCASSWTSGRMGSYNEQFFGPGTRLTVL.

V usage is TRBV13 and J usage is TRBJ2-3; weak D call: TRBD1 (6 bases). V gave up 4 bases and J gave up 2 bases, with 16 bases separating them. Germline CDR1 and CDR2: PRHDT and FYEKMQ (reference sequence). The CDR3 extends over 16 amino acids. DNA of the CDR3: TGTGCCAGCAGCTCCCGGGACAACCCGGACACAGATACGCAGTATTTT. It translates to CASSSRDNPDTDTQYF.

The CDR3 DNA follows: TGTGCCAGCAAAAGTGGCAGGCCGTACACTGAAGCTTTCTTT. It specifies CASKSGRPYTEAFF. This chain connects TRBV11-2 to TRBJ1-1, with D unresolved. This CDR3 is built from 14 residues. The germline V and J ends were trimmed by 7 bases and 3 bases, with 15 bases remaining between them. Germline values: CDR1 SGHAT, CDR2 FQNNGV.

Of note for this clone: This sample includes further DNA sequences coding for the same CDR3. V gene TRBV27 combines with J gene TRBJ1-5; weak D call: TRBD1 (5 bases). The CDR3 sequence is 14 residues long. V was pared by 3 bases and J by 5 bases, with 11 bases between. Germline CDR1 is MNHEY and CDR2 is SMNVEV (reference sequence). The DNA of the CDR3 is TGTGCCAGCAGTTTGAGGCAGGGCGATCAGCCCCAGCATTTT. Translated: CASSLRQGDQPQHF.

There are a few counts of this clone. This CDR3 reads CASSVKTTGLNGYTF. CDR3 bases: TGTGCCAGCAGCGTTAAGACGACAGGGCTGAATGGCTACACCTTC. V is TRBV9 and J is TRBJ1-2, with 7 bases aligning to TRBD1. J was trimmed by 6 bases and V by 2 bases; bases with no gene match: 10. The CDR3 contains 15 residues. Looked up from germline, CDR1 is SGDLS and CDR2 is YYNGEE. Full variable domain (remainder filled in from reference TRBV9 and TRBJ1-2): DSGVTQTPKHLITATGQRVTLRCSPRSGDLSVYWYQQSLDQGLQFLIQYYNGEERAKGNILERFSAQQFPDLHSELNLSSLELGDSALYFCASSVKTTGLNGYTFGSGTRLTVV.

This clone has a single count. V and J are TRBV25-1 and TRBJ1-1; tentatively, D is TRBD1 (6 bases). The CDR3 has 13 amino acids. With 5 bases removed from V and 11 bases from J, the gap between germline ends came to 18 bases. In germline, CDR1 is MGHDK, CDR2 SYGVNS. CDR3 bases: TGTGCCAGCAGTAAAACCCGGGACAATCCGGCTTTCTTT. Its protein product is CASSKTRDNPAFF.

J is TRBJ1-5 and V is TRBV27; D not certain. The length of the CDR3 is 14 residues. V was clipped by 1 base and J by 3 bases, with 7 bases between them. Germline V gene sequence: CDR1 MNHEY, CDR2 SMNVEV (reference sequence). Written as DNA, the CDR3 is TGTGCCAGCAGTTTATATGCAGCCAATCAGCCCCAGCATTTT. It translates to CASSLYAANQPQHF.

The V and J genes are TRBV7-8 and TRBJ2-7; 9 bases line up with TRBD2. V lost 7 bases to trimming and J lost 3 bases; unmatched junction nucleotides: 10. Germline V gene data show CDR1 as SGHVS and CDR2 as FQNEAQ. The CDR3 length is 15 residues. CDR3 amino acids: CASTPLAGTLYEQYF. The CDR3 nucleotides read TGTGCCAGCACCCCCCTAGCGGGGACCCTCTACGAGCAGTACTTC.

This sequence joins TRBV30 and TRBJ2-7, with D unclear. Germline CDR1 and CDR2: GTSNPN and SVGIG (reference sequence). V shed 0 bases and J shed 1 base, with 10 bases lying between them. The CDR3 extends over 14 amino acids. This CDR3 is CAWSVRDLSYEQYF. The CDR3 DNA reads TGTGCCTGGAGTGTAAGGGATCTATCCTACGAGCAGTACTTC.

V gene TRBV5-8 combines with J gene TRBJ2-1; TRBD1 matches 7 bases. The CDR3 is 14 residues long. Germline assignment: CDR1 SGHTS and CDR2 YDEGEE. V lost 6 bases to trimming and J lost 9 bases; unmatched junction nucleotides: 12. CDR3 nucleotides: TGTGCCAGCAAGGACAGGATGTCCACGGGTGAGCAGTTCTTC. This sequence encodes CASKDRMSTGEQFF.

The chain joins TRBV9 to TRBJ2-3; D is ambiguous. CDR1 and CDR2 (germline): SGDLS, YYNGEE. The CDR3 runs to 15 residues. Trimming left V 0 bases short and J 1 base short, with 9 bases between. In nucleotides, the CDR3 is TGTGCCAGCAGCGTAGATGTAGGAGGCACAGATACGCAGTATTTT. Translating gives CASSVDVGGTDTQYF.

The CDR3 sequence is CASRRGAGPLNYGYTF. CDR3 coding DNA: TGTGCCAGCAGGCGTGGAGCCGGACCGTTGAACTATGGCTACACCTTC. The rearrangement joins TRBV9 to TRBJ1-2; D is unclear. The V gene's germline CDR1 is SGDLS and CDR2 YYNGEE. The V gene lost 5 bases and the J gene lost 2 bases, with 19 bases spanning the gap. The CDR3 is 16 amino acids.

The chain combines TRBV19 with TRBJ2-1; perhaps TRBD2 as D (6 bases). Trimming took 5 bases from V and 4 from J, leaving 15 bases between them. The length of the CDR3 is 15 residues. CDR1 and CDR2 from the germline V gene are LNHDA and SQIVND (reference sequence). The CDR3 loop is CASSSPWTTYNEQFF. DNA of the CDR3: TGTGCCAGTAGTTCTCCCTGGACTACATACAATGAGCAGTTCTTC.

V gene TRBV5-4 combines with J gene TRBJ2-3; D ambiguous. V gave up 3 bases and J gave up 3 bases, with 17 bases separating them. The CDR3 spans 16 residues. CDR1 and CDR2 from the germline V gene are SGHNT and YYREEE (reference sequence). The CDR3 here is CASSSFSGPGTDTQYF. The CDR3 DNA sequence: TGTGCCAGCAGCTCCTTTTCAGGTCCTGGGACAGATACGCAGTATTTT.

The J gene is TRBJ2-7, the V gene TRBV6-1; 8 bases are shared with TRBD2. This CDR3 contains 15 residues. The germline V gene encodes CDR1 MNHNS and CDR2 SASEGT. V lost 5 bases, J lost 2 bases, and 8 bases stayed unmatched. The CDR3 reads CASSIPIAGPYEQYF. CDR3 bases: TGTGCCAGCAGTATCCCTATAGCGGGACCCTACGAGCAGTACTTC.

On this clone itself: Compared with germline, one end of the junction differs, possibly owing to a read error. The V and J genes are TRBV20-1 and TRBJ1-1, with D perhaps matching TRBD1 (6 bases). Germline V CDR1 and CDR2: DFQATT, SNEGSKA (reference sequence). The CDR3 extends over 8 amino acids. CDR3 nucleotide sequence: TGCAGGTCGGGGTGGGGGGCCTTT. Translated, it gives CRSGWGAF.